The rows below give T cell receptor beta chains drawn from one sample of a study of T-cell reconstitution after alpha-beta-depleted transplantation in children. TCRdb independently ran MiXCR on the PCR reads; one entry per CDR3 protein. The sample includes some 350,000 distinct CDR3 sequences, about a sixth seen only once; the top ten take roughly 40%. The source was PBMCs, mostly from graft donor cells, collected 360 days after TCRalphabeta/CD19-depleted stem cell transplant. These receptors were taken from a male patient between 2 and 10 years old who had a stem cell transplant for acute lymphoblastic leukemia, so the T cells may come from the graft donor. Each CDR3 is given with its conserved first and last residue. The D gene is left open where the match is weak. Clone size is shown for a subset of rows, as once, few, many or a class of expanded clone.

d_call j_call clone_size v_call cdr3_nt cdr3_aa
- TRBJ1-3 many TRBV7-9 TGTGCCAGCAGCCCAGGGAGGTACAACACCATATATTTT CASSPGRYNTIYF
TRBD1 TRBJ2-5 - TRBV2 TGTGCCAAAACGGAAAGGGACAGGGACGAGACCCAGTACTTC CAKTERDRDETQYF
- TRBJ2-3 - TRBV7-2 TGTGCCAGCAGCTTAGTGGGCAGGCCGCCGCCAGATACGCAGTATTTT CASSLVGRPPPDTQYF
- TRBJ1-1 - TRBV20-1 TGCAGTCCCCTCGCGAACACTGAAGCTTTCTTT CSPLANTEAFF
- TRBJ2-1 - TRBV28 TGTGCCAGCAGTTTTTCCAGTTCGTCCTACAATGAGCAGTTCTTC CASSFSSSSYNEQFF
- TRBJ1-1 many TRBV28 TGTGCCAGCAGTCGACAGATAACTGAAGCTTTCTTT CASSRQITEAFF
- TRBJ2-3 many TRBV6-4 TGTGCCAGCAGTGACTCGAGAGGGGGAGATACGCAGTATTTT CASSDSRGGDTQYF
TRBD2 TRBJ2-1 few TRBV14 TGTGCCAGCAGCCAAGTTCCCTGGGTAGCGGGAGGGCTGGACAATGAGCAGTTCTTC CASSQVPWVAGGLDNEQFF
TRBD2 TRBJ2-3 few TRBV15 TGTGCCACCAGCCAGACTAGCGGGAGTGGAGATACGCAGTATTTT CATSQTSGSGDTQYF
TRBD1 TRBJ2-7 few TRBV5-1 TGCGCCAGCAGCTTGGTCCCAGGGGGCTCCTACGAGCAGTACTTC CASSLVPGGSYEQYF
- TRBJ1-3 - TRBV5-1 TGCGCCAGCGCCCCGGCTGTGTCCTCTGGAAACACCATATATTTT CASAPAVSSGNTIYF
TRBD2 TRBJ2-3 few TRBV10-3 TGTGCCATCACTAGCGGGAGGGCGGGTGTCCCAGATACGCAGTATTTT CAITSGRAGVPDTQYF
TRBD2 TRBJ2-5 few TRBV12-3/TRBV12-4 TGTGCCAGCGGTAGCGGGAGTCGAGAGACCCAGTACTTC CASGSGSRETQYF
- TRBJ2-3 few TRBV5-1 TGCGCCAGCAGCGTAACGGCGACAGATACGCAGTATTTT CASSVTATDTQYF
- TRBJ1-4 - TRBV30 TGTGCCTGGAGTGTACTGTTTTGGGAGCAACATGAAAAACTGTTTTTT CAWSVLFWEQHEKLFF
TRBD2 TRBJ2-2 - TRBV20-1 TGCAGTGCTAGAGAAGCCGGGAGGAGGACCGGGGAGCTGTTTTTT CSAREAGRRTGELFF
TRBD1 TRBJ2-5 many TRBV11-1 TGTGCCAGCAGCTTAATACGAGGACTCGGGACAGGGGTACAAGAGACCCAGTACTTC CASSLIRGLGTGVQETQYF
- TRBJ2-2 few TRBV7-9 TGTGCCAGCAGCTTAATTGGGTTGAACACCGGGGAGCTGTTTTTT CASSLIGLNTGELFF
- TRBJ2-1 - TRBV5-1 TGCGCCAGCAGCTTGGCGGGGAGAGGAGAGTATGAGCAGTTCTTC CASSLAGRGEYEQFF
TRBD2 TRBJ2-2 - TRBV3-1 TGTGCCAGCAGCCAAGACCCGGGACTAGGATTAACCGGGGAGCTGTTTTTT CASSQDPGLGLTGELFF
- TRBJ2-4 - TRBV5-1 TGCGCCAGCAGCTTGGCTGCTGACATTCAGTACTTC CASSLAADIQYF
- TRBJ2-2 few TRBV12-3/TRBV12-4 TGTGCCAGCAGGCTCTACACCGGGGAGCTGTTTTTT CASRLYTGELFF
TRBD1 TRBJ2-7 once TRBV29-1 TGCAGCGTCGGACAGGGCAGGGGCTACGAGCAGTACTTC CSVGQGRGYEQYF
- TRBJ2-2 many TRBV28 TGTGCCAGCAGCCCTGCAAGCGGGGAGCTGTTTTTT CASSPASGELFF
- TRBJ2-7 many TRBV5-1 TGCGCCAGCAGCTTGGGTAGAGGGGTCTACGAGCAGTACTTC CASSLGRGVYEQYF
TRBD2 TRBJ2-5 few TRBV24-1 TGTGCCACCAGTGATGGCGGGGGGACCCAGTACTTC CATSDGGGTQYF
- TRBJ1-2 - TRBV18 TGTGCCAGCTCAGGTTACAACTATGGCTACACCTTC CASSGYNYGYTF
- TRBJ2-6 - TRBV7-3 TGTGCCAGCCTGGGACAATTTTCGGGGGCCAACGTCCTGGCTTTC CASLGQFSGANVLAF
- TRBJ1-5 many TRBV5-5 TGTGCCAGCAGCCCTCAAGGGGTTAGCAATCAGCCCCAGCATTTT CASSPQGVSNQPQHF
TRBD1 TRBJ2-1 few TRBV28 TGTGCCAGCAGTTTACTACCGGGACAGGGATACAATGAGCAGTTCTTC CASSLLPGQGYNEQFF
- TRBJ2-1 few TRBV27 TGTGCCAGCAGTTTAGGGACGGCCATCCTTCCCTACAATGAGCAGTTCTTC CASSLGTAILPYNEQFF
- TRBJ1-1 - TRBV5-1 TGCGCCAGCAGCTTTCAGGGGCGGCACACTGAAGCTTTCTTT CASSFQGRHTEAFF
- TRBJ2-2 - TRBV9 TGTGCCAGCAGCGTAGGGGGGCTCGGGGAGCTGTTTTTT CASSVGGLGELFF
TRBD1 TRBJ1-1 few TRBV27 TGTGCCAGCAGTTTATCCGGGGTACGATATGGGACAGCGACAGAAGCTTTCTTT CASSLSGVRYGTATEAFF
TRBD1 TRBJ1-3 - TRBV7-9 TGTGCCAGCAGCCCTCGGACAGGACCTTCCACCATATATTTT CASSPRTGPSTIYF
- TRBJ2-7 few TRBV6-2/TRBV6-3 TGTGCCAGCAGTTACCCCTCTACAGGGTCCGAGCAGTACTTC CASSYPSTGSEQYF
- TRBJ2-7 - TRBV3-1 TGTGCCAGCAGCCAAGTCGTCCACGAGCAGTACTTC CASSQVVHEQYF
- TRBJ1-2 - TRBV5-6 TGTGCCAGCAGCTTCGTCGGGGGGGTGGGCTATGGCTACACCTTC CASSFVGGVGYGYTF
- TRBJ1-2 few TRBV6-5 TGTGCCAGCTCGGCGGGGTTTGGCTACACCTTC CASSAGFGYTF
TRBD2 TRBJ2-1 many TRBV28 TGTGCCAGCAGTTTGGGGGCTAGCGGGAGGGGTGAGCAGTTCTTC CASSLGASGRGEQFF
TRBD2 TRBJ2-3 - TRBV7-2 TGTGCCAGCAGCCCCCCCGCGGGAGGGCTCACAGATACGCAGTATTTT CASSPPAGGLTDTQYF
- TRBJ2-7 - TRBV2 TGTGCCAGCAGCCCGGGTGACTACGAGCAGTACTTC CASSPGDYEQYF
TRBD2 TRBJ2-3 - TRBV29-1 TGCAGCGTCCCCGTCCACTCCCTTAGCGGGAGGAGCACAGATACGCAGTATTTT CSVPVHSLSGRSTDTQYF
- TRBJ2-4 few TRBV7-9 TGTGCCAGCAGCTTAGCGACCGGGGAGGCCAAAAACATTCAGTACTTC CASSLATGEAKNIQYF
- TRBJ1-1 few TRBV7-6 TGTGCCAGCAGCGGGGCTCCCGGGGCTAACACTGAAGCTTTCTTT CASSGAPGANTEAFF
- TRBJ2-7 few TRBV4-3 TGCGCCAGCAGCCAAGATCACCCTACCTACGAGCAGTACTTC CASSQDHPTYEQYF
- TRBJ2-2 few TRBV6-2/TRBV6-3 TGTGCCAGCAGTTACGCCACAGGCGACCTGACCGGGGAGCTGTTTTTT CASSYATGDLTGELFF
- TRBJ2-6 few TRBV29-1 TGCAGCGTTGTTGGGGCCAACGTCCTGACTTTC CSVVGANVLTF
TRBD1 TRBJ1-6 - TRBV6-2/TRBV6-3 TGTGCCAGCAGTTCCTCGACAGGGATTTATCGTTCACCCCTCCACTTT CASSSSTGIYRSPLHF